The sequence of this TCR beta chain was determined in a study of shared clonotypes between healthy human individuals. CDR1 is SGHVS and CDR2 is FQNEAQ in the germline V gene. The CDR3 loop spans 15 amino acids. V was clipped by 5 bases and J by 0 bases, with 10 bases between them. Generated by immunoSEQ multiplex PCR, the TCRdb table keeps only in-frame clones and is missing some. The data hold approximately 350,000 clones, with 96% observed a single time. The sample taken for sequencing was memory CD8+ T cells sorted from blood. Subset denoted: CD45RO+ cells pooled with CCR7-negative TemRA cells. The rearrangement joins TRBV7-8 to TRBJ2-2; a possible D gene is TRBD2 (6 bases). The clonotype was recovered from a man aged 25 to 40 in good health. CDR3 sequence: CASSAGLSNTGELFF. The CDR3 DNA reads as TGTGCCAGCAGCGCGGGACTTTCGAACACCGGGGAGCTGTTTTTT.